Following are 10 T cell receptor beta chains from one sample sequenced in a study of control samples from healthy donors and cancer patients. Profiled with immunoSEQ multiplex PCR; TCRdb holds only in-frame clones, not every one. The table records fewer than 500,000 clones, 75% to 95% of them present only once. Sequenced material: PBMCs. These TCRs come from a man aged 40-55 years with head and neck cancer.

The rearrangement uses TRBV7-9 and TRBJ1-1; 7 bases are a match to TRBD1. V lost 3 bases to trimming and J lost 0 bases; unmatched junction nucleotides: 7. CDR1 and CDR2 from the germline V gene are SEHNR and FQNEAQ (reference sequence). The CDR3 has 16 residues. This chain's CDR3 is CASSFPTGRMNTEAFF. The CDR3 bases are TGTGCCAGCAGCTTCCCGACAGGGCGTATGAACACTGAAGCTTTCTTT.

The CDR3 protein is CASSTGDRANEKLFF. The CDR3 bases are TGCGCCAGCAGCACCGGGGACAGGGCTAATGAAAAACTGTTTTTT. The chain employs TRBV5-1 and TRBJ1-4; 9 bases are shared with TRBD1. J gave up 3 bases and V 4 bases, and 4 bases lay outside the gene matches. The length of the CDR3 is 15 residues. Germline V CDR1 and CDR2: SGHRS, YFSETQ.

This chain joins TRBV7-9 and TRBJ2-5, with TRBD2 identical over 9 bases. This CDR3 has 16 residues. CDR1 and CDR2 (germline): SEHNR, FQNEAQ (reference sequence). The trim removed 5 bases at V and 5 bases at J, leaving 12 bases unmatched. CDR3 loop: CASSPLFAGGPETQYF. The DNA of the CDR3 is TGTGCCAGCAGCCCTTTATTCGCGGGAGGGCCGGAGACCCAGTACTTC. The full variable domain, completed using reference TRBV7-9 and TRBJ2-5, is DTGVSQNPRHKITKRGQNVTFRCDPISEHNRLYWYRQTLGQGPEFLTYFQNEAQLEKSRLLSDRFSAERPKGSFSTLEIQRTEQGDSAMYLCASSPLFAGGPETQYFGPGTRLLVL.

This chain joins TRBV27 and TRBJ2-2; D call uncertain. Trimming took 6 bases from V and 4 from J, leaving 18 bases between them. Germline lookup yields CDR1 MNHEY and CDR2 SMNVEV (reference sequence). CDR3 length: 16 amino acids. CDR3 loop: CASSPKSGRVTGELFF. CDR3 bases: TGTGCCAGCAGCCCCAAGTCGGGTCGGGTCACCGGGGAGCTGTTTTTT.

CDR3 sequence (DNA): TGTGCCAGCAGTCGCATGACTAGCGGGGGATACAATGAGCAGTTCTTC. It specifies CASSRMTSGGYNEQFF. The V call is TRBV27, the J call TRBJ2-1, with 12 bases fitting TRBD2. The germline CDR1 and CDR2 sequences are MNHEY and SMNVEV (reference sequence). The CDR3 is made up of 16 amino acids. V lost 5 bases, J lost 4 bases, and 6 bases stayed unmatched.

The gene calls are TRBV6-5 and TRBJ2-1; 8 bases align to TRBD1. This CDR3 comprises 15 residues. Germline loops: CDR1 MNHEY, CDR2 SVGAGI. V lost 6 bases to trimming and J lost 0 bases; unmatched junction nucleotides: 4. The CDR3 bases are TGTGCCAGCAGCCACAGGGGGAGCTCCTACAATGAGCAGTTCTTC. It translates to CASSHRGSSYNEQFF.

This sequence joins TRBV28 and TRBJ1-5; D is undetermined. The CDR3 covers 14 residues. V lost 5 bases and J lost 4, with 12 bases in between. Germline V gene lookup returns CDR1 MDHEN and CDR2 SYDVKM. CDR3 sequence (DNA): TGTGCCAGCAGTCCTATGGGGTCGAATCAGCCCCAGCATTTT. Amino acid sequence: CASSPMGSNQPQHF.

The V call is TRBV11-2, the J call TRBJ1-2; D is uncertain. The CDR3 is made up of 13 amino acids. Trimming removed 1 base at V and 5 bases at J, with 8 bases between. CDR1 is SGHAT and CDR2 is FQNNGV in the germline V gene. The CDR3 is CASSLGSWYGYTF. The CDR3 bases are TGTGCCAGCAGCTTAGGGAGCTGGTATGGCTACACCTTC.

The rearrangement uses TRBV15 and TRBJ2-1; D is undetermined. The germline CDR1 and CDR2 sequences are LNHNV and YYDKDF (reference sequence). With 0 bases removed from V and 5 bases from J, the gap between germline ends came to 5 bases. This CDR3 is 13 amino acids long. CDR3 sequence: CATSREPDNEQFF. Here the CDR3 DNA reads TGTGCCACCAGCAGAGAGCCAGACAATGAGCAGTTCTTC.

This clone was observed a single time. The chain joins TRBV18 to TRBJ1-2, with D maybe TRBD1 (6 bases). In germline, CDR1 is KGHSH, CDR2 LQKENI. The CDR3 is 13 residues long. Trimming took 3 bases from V and 6 from J, leaving 11 bases between them. For the CDR3, the DNA is TGTGCCAGCTCACCTTTCCCAGGGGATGGCTACACCTTC. Protein sequence: CASSPFPGDGYTF.